These 32 T cell receptor beta chains share one sample of origin, sequenced in a study of blood T cell repertoires in COVID-19. Generated by immunoSEQ multiplex PCR, the TCRdb table keeps only in-frame clones and is missing some. This sample yields about 280,000 clones, of which 85% are seen a single time; roughly 2.7% belongs to the top ten. Material: PBMCs or T cells enriched from blood (not recorded which). Receptors originate from a woman aged 45-65 years who had recovered from COVID-19.

This clone was observed a few times. J is TRBJ1-3 and V is TRBV5-5; a weak D match, TRBD1 (6 bases). CDR3 size: 16 residues. The V gene's germline CDR1 is SGHKS and CDR2 YYEKEE (reference sequence). Trimming cost V 3 bases and J 1 base, with 14 bases left between them. CDR3 sequence (DNA): TGTGCCAGCAGCTCCCTTTCAGGGGAATCTGGAAACACCATATATTTT. Amino acid sequence: CASSSLSGESGNTIYF.

J is TRBJ2-1 and V is TRBV6-5; D perhaps matches TRBD1 (6 bases). From germline, CDR1 is MNHEY and CDR2 SVGAGI. Trimming took off 7 bases at V and 7 bases at J, with 17 bases between the two ends. There are 14 residues in the CDR3. CDR3 region: CASTESTGRNEQFF. The CDR3 bases are TGTGCCAGCACCGAATCGACAGGTAGGAATGAGCAGTTCTTC.

The J gene is TRBJ1-5, the V gene TRBV27; 10 bases line up with TRBD1. The CDR3 sequence is 15 residues long. With 5 bases clipped from V and 7 bases from J, the junction kept 8 bases outside the gene matches. The germline V gene has CDR1 MNHEY and CDR2 SMNVEV (reference sequence). The DNA for the CDR3 is TGTGCCAGCAGTCCCTTCGGGACAGGGGAACAGCCCCAGCATTTT. This translates into CASSPFGTGEQPQHF.

The V gene is TRBV28, the J gene TRBJ2-1; 8 bases agree with TRBD2. From germline, CDR1 is MDHEN and CDR2 SYDVKM. This CDR3 has 13 amino acids. Trimming at V came to 5 bases and at J to 4 bases, leaving 1 base not matched to a gene. The CDR3 DNA sequence: TGTGCCAGCAGTAGCGGGAGTTACAATGAGCAGTTCTTC. Amino acid sequence: CASSSGSYNEQFF.

V gene TRBV2 combines with J gene TRBJ1-1; D not certain. Germline CDR1 and CDR2: SNHLY and FYNNEI. The CDR3 runs to 13 residues. The V end lost 7 bases, the J end lost 1 base, and 10 bases lay between the germline ends. CDR3 amino acids: CASNGLWNTEAFF. DNA of the CDR3: TGTGCCAGCAACGGACTGTGGAACACTGAAGCTTTCTTT.

The chain joins TRBV6-6 to TRBJ2-7; 7 bases fit TRBD2. The CDR3 runs to 13 residues. Trimming cost V 6 bases and J 1 base; bases outside gene matches: 3. Germline assignment: CDR1 MNHNY and CDR2 SVGAGI (reference sequence). CDR3 in amino acids: CASRTGGSYEQYF. The CDR3 bases are TGTGCCAGCAGAACGGGGGGTTCCTACGAGCAGTACTTC.

The CDR3 DNA reads TGTGCCAGCAGCGTAGGGGGGCGTCGGAATGAAAAACTGTTTTTT. This translates into CASSVGGRRNEKLFF. This rearrangement joins TRBV9 to TRBJ1-4; perhaps TRBD1 as D (6 bases). This CDR3 is 15 amino acids long. The V gene's germline CDR1 is SGDLS and CDR2 YYNGEE. V lost 0 bases to trimming and J lost 5 bases, with 11 bases between them.

The V gene is TRBV4-3, the J gene TRBJ1-1; 7 bases agree with TRBD1. The CDR3 runs to 13 residues. The junction had 11 bases not matched to a gene; V was cut back by 4 bases and J by 12 bases. Per the germline V gene, CDR1 is LGHNA and CDR2 is YSLEER. In DNA form, the CDR3 reads TGCGCCAGCAGCCTTCGGGACAGCCTCTTCACTTTCTTT. Translating it yields CASSLRDSLFTFF.

V usage is TRBV18 and J usage is TRBJ2-3; D is uncertain. The CDR3 contains 14 residues. Germline values: CDR1 KGHSH, CDR2 LQKENI. Trimming removed 2 bases from V and 1 base from J, with 7 bases in between. This CDR3 reads CASSPNQGTDTQYF. As DNA, the CDR3 is TGTGCCAGCTCACCAAACCAGGGCACAGATACGCAGTATTTT.

The V gene is TRBV15, the J gene TRBJ1-2; 7 bases map to TRBD1. The CDR3 covers 15 residues. The germline V gene encodes CDR1 LNHNV and CDR2 YYDKDF (reference sequence). The V gene end was trimmed by 5 bases and the J gene end by 7 bases; junction bases not matched to a gene: 13. For the CDR3, the DNA is TGTGCCACCAGCTTGCCCCGTGGACAGGTGGGTGGCTACACCTTC. Translation gives CATSLPRGQVGGYTF.

The V gene is TRBV10-1, the J gene TRBJ2-1; 11 bases align to TRBD2. Germline-derived CDR1 and CDR2 are WNHNN and SYGVQD (reference sequence). Trimming at V came to 9 bases and at J to 4 bases, leaving 5 bases not matched to a gene. The CDR3 totals 14 residues. The CDR3 sequence: CARTLAGGYNEQFF. As DNA, the CDR3 is TGCGCCAGGACCTTAGCGGGAGGGTACAATGAGCAGTTCTTC.

The chain recombines TRBV4-2 with TRBJ1-6; 7 nucleotides agree with TRBD1. The V gene's germline CDR1 is LGHNA and CDR2 YNFKEQ. The CDR3 covers 14 residues. Trimming cost V 4 bases and J 5 bases; bases outside gene matches: 2. For the CDR3, the DNA is TGTGCCAGCAGCCGGGACAGTAATAATTCACCCCTCCACTTT. Its protein product is CASSRDSNNSPLHF.

V and J are TRBV19 and TRBJ2-2; possibly TRBD2 for D (6 bases). The V end was cut by 1 base, the J end by 0 bases, with 12 bases between. Germline V CDR1 and CDR2: LNHDA, SQIVND (reference sequence). The CDR3 is 17 amino acids. The CDR3: CASSIVPGGSNTGELFF. For the CDR3, the DNA is TGTGCCAGTAGTATAGTCCCCGGGGGTTCGAACACCGGGGAGCTGTTTTTT.

The chain employs TRBV7-2 and TRBJ2-7, with 10 bases aligning to TRBD2. CDR1 and CDR2 (germline): SGHTA, FQGNSA. V lost 2 bases and J lost 5; bases outside the gene matches: 6. CDR3 length: 15 residues. CDR3 nucleotides: TGTGCCAGCAGCTTAATGGCTAGCGGGAGTGACGAGCAGTACTTC. This gives the protein CASSLMASGSDEQYF. The full variable domain, rest sourced from reference TRBV7-2 and TRBJ2-7, is GAGVSQSPSNKVTEKGKDVELRCDPISGHTALYWYRQSLGQGLEFLIYFQGNSAPDKSGLPSDRFSAERTGGSVSTLTIQRTQQEDSAVYLCASSLMASGSDEQYFGPGTRLTVT.

The chain joins TRBV7-3 to TRBJ1-2; D might be TRBD1 (6 bases). Trimming removed 5 bases at V and 7 bases at J, with 11 bases between. The CDR3 extends over 12 amino acids. Germline V lookup: CDR1 SGHTA, CDR2 FQGTGA. For the CDR3, the DNA is TGTGCCAGCAGCAAGCAGGGGTCTGGCTACACCTTC. Encoded protein: CASSKQGSGYTF.

This chain links TRBV11-2 with TRBJ2-7, with D tentatively TRBD2 (5 bases). Between the trimmed V and J ends, which lost 5 bases and 1 base, there was a span of 18 bases. This CDR3 comprises 16 residues. Germline V lookup: CDR1 SGHAT, CDR2 FQNNGV. The CDR3 is CASSSPLSEESYEQYF. Here the CDR3 DNA reads TGTGCCAGCAGCAGCCCCCTTAGCGAGGAATCCTACGAGCAGTACTTC.

The chain carries TRBV9 and TRBJ1-3; D not certain. The CDR3 loop spans 15 amino acids. V shed 4 bases and J shed 0 bases, with 11 bases lying between them. Germline-derived CDR1 and CDR2 are SGDLS and YYNGEE. The CDR3 protein is CASSFDQHSGNTIYF. DNA of the CDR3: TGTGCCAGCAGCTTCGATCAACACTCTGGAAACACCATATATTTT.

The chain employs TRBV28 and TRBJ2-7; 9 bases are a match to TRBD1. Germline loops: CDR1 MDHEN, CDR2 SYDVKM. V gave up 9 bases and J gave up 2 bases; unmatched junction bases: 2. CDR3 length: 12 amino acids. The CDR3 loop reads CARDRGAYEQYF. The CDR3 DNA reads as TGTGCCAGGGACAGGGGAGCCTACGAGCAGTACTTC.

This chain joins TRBV19 and TRBJ1-6, with 7 positions matching TRBD1. Germline V gene sequence: CDR1 LNHDA, CDR2 SQIVND (reference sequence). Germline trimming cut 4 bases from V and 2 bases from J; bases unmatched to any gene: 8. The CDR3 is made up of 17 amino acids. CDR3 nucleotide sequence: TGTGCCAGTAGTAACAGGGGCCCGGAGGCCTATAATTCACCCCTCCACTTT. This gives the protein CASSNRGPEAYNSPLHF.

The chain joins TRBV2 to TRBJ1-1, with TRBD1 matching 9 bases. Germline trimming cut 4 bases from V and 1 base from J; bases unmatched to any gene: 4. CDR3 size: 15 residues. CDR1 and CDR2 from the germline V gene are SNHLY and FYNNEI. In DNA form, the CDR3 reads TGTGCCAGCAGTGTACAGGGGGCTAGGAACACTGAAGCTTTCTTT. This gives the protein CASSVQGARNTEAFF.

This chain joins TRBV5-1 and TRBJ1-2, with TRBD1 matching over 8 bases. Germline V gives CDR1 SGHRS, CDR2 YFSETQ. J was trimmed by 8 bases and V by 4 bases; bases with no gene match: 16. The CDR3 is made up of 16 amino acids. In DNA, the CDR3 is TGCGCCAGCAGCCCCACCGGACAGGGCGGGGTCAGGGGCTACACCTTC. It codes for CASSPTGQGGVRGYTF.

CDR3 coding DNA: TGTGCCAGCAGCTTCGCGGGCACCGGGGAGCTGTTTTTT. It specifies CASSFAGTGELFF. The J gene is TRBJ2-2, the V gene TRBV7-8; D may be TRBD2 (5 bases). From germline, CDR1 is SGHVS and CDR2 FQNEAQ. The CDR3 has 13 residues. The V end was cut by 3 bases, the J end by 4 bases, with 6 bases between.

Details on this clone: The CDR3 ends on some other residue instead of the conserved phenylalanine or tryptophan, so this is likely a read error. Because the CDR3's place on the DNA is in doubt, the DNA is left out and the CDR3 is given as listed by TCRdb. The V gene is TRBV7-9, the J gene TRBJ1-3; the D call of TRBD1 is as the table states it, not checked on the DNA. The CDR3 has 13 residues if both end residues are counted. The germline V gene has CDR1 SEHNR and CDR2 FQNEAQ (reference sequence). CDR3 in amino acids: CASSSRQGGFLAP.

The V and J genes are TRBV28 and TRBJ2-7, with 9 bases identical to TRBD1. Germline loops: CDR1 MDHEN, CDR2 SYDVKM. J was trimmed by 3 bases and V by 3 bases; bases with no gene match: 6. The CDR3 has 15 residues. Here the CDR3 reads CASSFPGTGFYEQYF. CDR3 coding DNA: TGTGCCAGCAGTTTCCCCGGGACAGGGTTCTACGAGCAGTACTTC.

V gene TRBV30 combines with J gene TRBJ1-4; TRBD1 matches 10 bases. There are 16 residues in the CDR3. Per germline, CDR1 GTSNPN and CDR2 SVGIG (reference sequence). The ends lost 3 bases at V and 7 bases at J; junction bases unmatched: 11. CDR3 nucleotides: TGTGCCTGGAGCCCAAAGGCCGGACAGGGGGGTGAAAAACTGTTTTTT. Translation gives CAWSPKAGQGGEKLFF.

As DNA, the CDR3 is TGTGCCAGCAGCGTAGCTTCCGGAGGCTACTCTGGAAACACCATATATTTT. It codes for CASSVASGGYSGNTIYF. V is TRBV9 and J is TRBJ1-3; unclear D gene. CDR1 and CDR2 (germline): SGDLS, YYNGEE. The CDR3 sequence is 17 residues long. With 0 bases removed from V and 0 bases from J, the gap between germline ends came to 13 bases.

The rearrangement uses TRBV7-2 and TRBJ1-6, with D possibly being TRBD1 (5 bases). The length of the CDR3 is 16 residues. Germline V gives CDR1 SGHTA, CDR2 FQGNSA. V lost 8 bases and J lost 4, with 18 bases in between. The CDR3 DNA sequence: TGTGCCAGCCGGCCTTCCGACAGAAGGTATAATTCACCCCTCCACTTT. It is translated as CASRPSDRRYNSPLHF.

The chain uses TRBV2 and TRBJ2-3, with a possible D match to TRBD1 (5 bases). The CDR3 is made up of 14 amino acids. The germline V gene has CDR1 SNHLY and CDR2 FYNNEI. V lost 6 bases, J lost 2 bases, and 12 bases lay in between. The DNA for the CDR3 is TGTGCCAGCAGCGCTCTGGGGCCCACAGATACGCAGTATTTT. Encoded protein: CASSALGPTDTQYF.

The V gene is TRBV7-9, the J gene TRBJ2-7, with D hard to call. The length of the CDR3 is 13 residues. Germline V gives CDR1 SEHNR, CDR2 FQNEAQ (reference sequence). V lost 5 bases, J lost 2 bases, and 10 bases lay in between. The CDR3 nucleotides are TGTGCCAGCAGCCCCAGGTTTACCTACGAGCAGTACTTC. Translated, it gives CASSPRFTYEQYF.

This clone occurred once. The chain is built from TRBV27 and TRBJ2-7; perhaps TRBD2 as D (6 bases). Per germline, CDR1 MNHEY and CDR2 SMNVEV (reference sequence). V dropped 3 bases and J dropped 2 bases, with 17 bases sitting between them. CDR3 size: 16 residues. This CDR3 is CASSFRAGYQAYEQYF. In nucleotides, the CDR3 is TGTGCCAGCAGTTTTCGCGCGGGGTACCAAGCCTACGAGCAGTACTTC.

The gene calls are TRBV4-2 and TRBJ2-5; tentatively, D is TRBD2 (6 bases). Germline-derived CDR1 and CDR2 are LGHNA and YNFKEQ. The CDR3 covers 14 residues. V gave up 0 bases and J gave up 9 bases, with 14 bases separating them. CDR3 residues: CASSQDTGPGAQYF. CDR3 in DNA: TGTGCCAGCAGCCAAGACACCGGACCGGGGGCCCAGTACTTC.

The chain has TRBV3-1 (or the pseudogene TRBV3-2) and TRBJ1-1, with D perhaps TRBD1 (5 bases). The CDR3 is 15 amino acids. Germline V gene sequence: CDR1 LGHDT, CDR2 YNNKEL (reference sequence). The germline V and J ends were trimmed by 4 bases and 11 bases, with 23 bases remaining between them. The CDR3 loop reads CASSPLYRQSTFAFF. The CDR3 nucleotides read TGTGCCAGCAGCCCCTTATACAGACAGTCTACGTTTGCTTTCTTT.